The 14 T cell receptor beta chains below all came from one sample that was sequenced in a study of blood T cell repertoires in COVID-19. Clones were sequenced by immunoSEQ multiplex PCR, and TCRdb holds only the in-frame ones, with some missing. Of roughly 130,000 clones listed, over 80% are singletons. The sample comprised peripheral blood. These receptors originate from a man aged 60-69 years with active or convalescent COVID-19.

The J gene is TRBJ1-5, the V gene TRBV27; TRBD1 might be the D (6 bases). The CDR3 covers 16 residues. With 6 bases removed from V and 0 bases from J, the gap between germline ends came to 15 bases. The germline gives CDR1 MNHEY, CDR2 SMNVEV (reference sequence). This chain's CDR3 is CASRQETGSSNQPQHF. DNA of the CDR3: TGTGCCAGCAGACAAGAAACAGGGAGTAGCAATCAGCCCCAGCATTTT.

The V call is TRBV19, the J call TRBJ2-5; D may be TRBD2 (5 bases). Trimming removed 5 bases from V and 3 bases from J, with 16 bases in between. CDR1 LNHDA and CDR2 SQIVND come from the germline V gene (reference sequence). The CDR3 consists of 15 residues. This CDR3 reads CASSFQRTGKETQYF. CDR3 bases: TGTGCCAGTAGTTTTCAACGGACTGGCAAAGAGACCCAGTACTTC.

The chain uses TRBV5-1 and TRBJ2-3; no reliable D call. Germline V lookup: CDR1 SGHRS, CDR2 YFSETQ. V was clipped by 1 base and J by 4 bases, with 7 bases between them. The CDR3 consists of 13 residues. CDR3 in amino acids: CASSLLTADTQYF. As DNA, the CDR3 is TGCGCCAGCAGCTTGCTTACGGCAGATACGCAGTATTTT.

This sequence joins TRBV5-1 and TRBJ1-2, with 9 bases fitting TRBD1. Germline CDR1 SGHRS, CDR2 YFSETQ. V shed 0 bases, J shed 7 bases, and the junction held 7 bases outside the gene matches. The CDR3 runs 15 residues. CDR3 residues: CASSLEGTGYRGYTF. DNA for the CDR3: TGCGCCAGCAGCTTGGAAGGGACAGGGTATCGTGGCTACACCTTC.

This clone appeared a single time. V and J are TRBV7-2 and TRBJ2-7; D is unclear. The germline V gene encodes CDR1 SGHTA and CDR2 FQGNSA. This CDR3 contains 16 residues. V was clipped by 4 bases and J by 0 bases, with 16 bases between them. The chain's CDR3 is CASSSRGSASSYEQYF. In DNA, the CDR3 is TGTGCCAGCAGCTCGCGTGGCAGCGCAAGCTCCTACGAGCAGTACTTC.

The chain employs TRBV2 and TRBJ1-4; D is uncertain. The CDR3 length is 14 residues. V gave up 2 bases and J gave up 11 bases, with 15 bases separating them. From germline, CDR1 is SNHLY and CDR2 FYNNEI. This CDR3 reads CASSEWEIGSKLFF. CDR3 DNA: TGTGCCAGCAGTGAATGGGAGATAGGCTCCAAACTGTTTTTT. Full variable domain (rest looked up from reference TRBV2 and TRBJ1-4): EPEVTQTPSHQVTQMGQEVILRCVPISNHLYFYWYRQILGQKVEFLVSFYNNEISEKSEIFDDQFSVERPDGSNFTLKIRSTKLEDSAMYFCASSEWEIGSKLFFGSGTQLSVL.

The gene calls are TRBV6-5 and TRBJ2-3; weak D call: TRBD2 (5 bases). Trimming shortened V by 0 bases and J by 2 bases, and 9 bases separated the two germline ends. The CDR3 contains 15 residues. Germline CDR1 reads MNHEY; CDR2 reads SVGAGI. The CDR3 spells CASSYSSGFTDTQYF. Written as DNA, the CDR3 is TGTGCCAGCAGTTACTCGTCGGGGTTCACAGATACGCAGTATTTT.

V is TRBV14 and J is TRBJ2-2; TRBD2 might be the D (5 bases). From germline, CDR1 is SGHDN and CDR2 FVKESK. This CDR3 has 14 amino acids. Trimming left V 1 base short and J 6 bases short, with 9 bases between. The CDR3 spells CASSQARGSGELFF. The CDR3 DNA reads TGTGCCAGCAGCCAAGCCAGAGGGTCCGGGGAGCTGTTTTTT.

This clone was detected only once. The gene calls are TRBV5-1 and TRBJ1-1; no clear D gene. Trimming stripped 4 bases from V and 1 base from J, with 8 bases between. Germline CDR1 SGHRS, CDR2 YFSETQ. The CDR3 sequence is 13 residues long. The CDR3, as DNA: TGCGCCAGCAGCGAGTTTGGGAACACTGAAGCTTTCTTT. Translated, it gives CASSEFGNTEAFF.

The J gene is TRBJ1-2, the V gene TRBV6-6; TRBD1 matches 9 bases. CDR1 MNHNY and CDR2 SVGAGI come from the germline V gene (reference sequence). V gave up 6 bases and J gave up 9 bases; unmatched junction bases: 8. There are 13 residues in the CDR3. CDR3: CASSPGQGMSYTF. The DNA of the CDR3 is TGTGCCAGCAGCCCGGGACAGGGTATGAGCTACACCTTC.

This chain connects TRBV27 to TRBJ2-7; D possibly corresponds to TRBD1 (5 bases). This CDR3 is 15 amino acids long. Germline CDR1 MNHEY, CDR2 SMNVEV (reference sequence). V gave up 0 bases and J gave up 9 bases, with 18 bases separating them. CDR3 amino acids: CASSLSQGSTFGQYF. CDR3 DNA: TGTGCCAGCAGTTTATCGCAGGGATCGACGTTCGGGCAGTACTTC.

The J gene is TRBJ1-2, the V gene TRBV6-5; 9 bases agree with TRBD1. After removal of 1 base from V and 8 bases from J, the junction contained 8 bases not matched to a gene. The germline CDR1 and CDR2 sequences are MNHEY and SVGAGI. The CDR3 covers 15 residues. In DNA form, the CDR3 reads TGTGCCAGCAGTTACTTGACAGGGGGTAAAGTCGGCTACACCTTC. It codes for CASSYLTGGKVGYTF.

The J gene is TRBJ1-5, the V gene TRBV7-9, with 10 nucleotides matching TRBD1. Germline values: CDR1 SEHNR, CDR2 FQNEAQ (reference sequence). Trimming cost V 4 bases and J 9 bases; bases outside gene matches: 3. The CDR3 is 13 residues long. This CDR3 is CASSSRDRGPQHF. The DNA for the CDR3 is TGTGCCAGCAGCTCCCGGGACAGGGGGCCCCAGCATTTT.

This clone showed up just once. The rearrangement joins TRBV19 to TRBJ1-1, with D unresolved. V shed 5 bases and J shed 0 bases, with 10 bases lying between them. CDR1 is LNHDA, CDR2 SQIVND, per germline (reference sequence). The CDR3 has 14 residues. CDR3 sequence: CASSSQDLNTEAFF. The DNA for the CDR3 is TGTGCCAGTAGTTCGCAGGACTTGAACACTGAAGCTTTCTTT.